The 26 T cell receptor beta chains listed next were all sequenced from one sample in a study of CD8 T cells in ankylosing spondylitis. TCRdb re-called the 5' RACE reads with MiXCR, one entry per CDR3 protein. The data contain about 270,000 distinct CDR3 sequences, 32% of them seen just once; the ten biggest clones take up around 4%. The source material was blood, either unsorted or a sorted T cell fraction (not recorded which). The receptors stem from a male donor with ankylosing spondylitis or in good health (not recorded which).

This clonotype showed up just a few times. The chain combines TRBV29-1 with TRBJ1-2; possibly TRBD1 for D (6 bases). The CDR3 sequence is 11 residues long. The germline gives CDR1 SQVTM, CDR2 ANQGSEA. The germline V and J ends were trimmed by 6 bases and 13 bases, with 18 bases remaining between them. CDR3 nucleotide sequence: TGCAGCGTAGAAAATGACAGGTTTGCCACCTTC. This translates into CSVENDRFATF.

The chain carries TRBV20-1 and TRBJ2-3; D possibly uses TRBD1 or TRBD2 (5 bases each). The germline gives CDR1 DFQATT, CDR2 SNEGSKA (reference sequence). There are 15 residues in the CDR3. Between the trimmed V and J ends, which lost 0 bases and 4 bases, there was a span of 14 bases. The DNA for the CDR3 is TGCAGTGCTAGAGATCCCGGGGCTGTGGCAGATACGCAGTATTTT. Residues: CSARDPGAVADTQYF.

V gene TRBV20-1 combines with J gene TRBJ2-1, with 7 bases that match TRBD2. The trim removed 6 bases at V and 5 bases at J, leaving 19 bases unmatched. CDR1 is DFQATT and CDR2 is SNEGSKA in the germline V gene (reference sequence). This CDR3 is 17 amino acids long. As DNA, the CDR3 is TGCAGTGCCCCGGAGAGACAGCGCGGGGGACCGAACAATGAGCAGTTCTTC. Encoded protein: CSAPERQRGGPNNEQFF.

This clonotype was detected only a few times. Here the CDR3 DNA reads TGTGCCAGCAGGAGGACAGGTAACACTGAAGCTTTCTTT. Residues: CASRRTGNTEAFF. The V gene is TRBV6-1, the J gene TRBJ1-1; TRBD1 matches 7 bases. The ends lost 6 bases at V and 2 bases at J; junction bases unmatched: 3. CDR3 size: 13 residues. Germline values: CDR1 MNHNS, CDR2 SASEGT.

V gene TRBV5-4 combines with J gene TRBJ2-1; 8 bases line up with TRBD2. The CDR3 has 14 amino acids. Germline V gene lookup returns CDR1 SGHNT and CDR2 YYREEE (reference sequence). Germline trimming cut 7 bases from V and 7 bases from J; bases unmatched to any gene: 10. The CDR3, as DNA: TGTGCCAGCTCAGCTAGCGGGCGTGGGAATGAGCAGTTCTTC. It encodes CASSASGRGNEQFF.

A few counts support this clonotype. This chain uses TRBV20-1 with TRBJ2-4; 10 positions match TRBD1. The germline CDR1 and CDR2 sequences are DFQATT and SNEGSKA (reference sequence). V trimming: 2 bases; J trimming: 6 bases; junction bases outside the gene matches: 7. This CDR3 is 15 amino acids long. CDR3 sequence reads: CSARHDRGRGNIQYF. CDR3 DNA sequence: TGCAGTGCTAGACACGACAGGGGGCGAGGAAACATTCAGTACTTC.

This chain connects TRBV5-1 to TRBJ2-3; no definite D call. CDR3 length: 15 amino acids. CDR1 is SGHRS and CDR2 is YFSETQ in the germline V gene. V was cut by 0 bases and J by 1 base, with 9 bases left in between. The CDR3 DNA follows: TGCGCCAGCAGCTTGGATGGCTACCGCACAGATACGCAGTATTTT. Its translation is CASSLDGYRTDTQYF.

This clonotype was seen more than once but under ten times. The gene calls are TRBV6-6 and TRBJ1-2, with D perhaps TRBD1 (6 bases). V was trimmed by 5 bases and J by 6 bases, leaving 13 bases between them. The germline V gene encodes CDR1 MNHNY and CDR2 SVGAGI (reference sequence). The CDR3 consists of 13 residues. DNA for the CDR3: TGTGCCAGCAGTCCGGCCGAGGGGGATGGCTACACCTTC. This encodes CASSPAEGDGYTF.

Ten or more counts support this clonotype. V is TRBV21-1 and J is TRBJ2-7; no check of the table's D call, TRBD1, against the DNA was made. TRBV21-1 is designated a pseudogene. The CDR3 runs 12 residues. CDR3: CASSKQGYEQYF. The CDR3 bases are TGTGCCAGCAGCAAACAGGGGTACGAGCAGTACTTC.

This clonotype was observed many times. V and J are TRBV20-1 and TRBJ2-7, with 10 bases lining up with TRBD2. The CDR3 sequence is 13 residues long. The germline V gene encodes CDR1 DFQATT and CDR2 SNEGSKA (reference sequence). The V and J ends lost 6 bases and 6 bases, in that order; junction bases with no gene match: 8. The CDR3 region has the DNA TGCAGTGCAACTGAAGCGGGGGGGGGCGAGCAGTACTTC. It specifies CSATEAGGGEQYF.

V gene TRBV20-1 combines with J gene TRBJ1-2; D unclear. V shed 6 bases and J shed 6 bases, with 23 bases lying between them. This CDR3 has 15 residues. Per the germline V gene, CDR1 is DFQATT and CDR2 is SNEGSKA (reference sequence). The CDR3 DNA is TGCAGTGCCCTCCCGACTCTTGGGCAGCCCCATGGCTACACCTTC. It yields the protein CSALPTLGQPHGYTF.

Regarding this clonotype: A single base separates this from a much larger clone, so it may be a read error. The DNA for the CDR3 is TGTGCCAGCAGTTGGGGGACAGCCTACGAGCAGTACTTC. Protein: CASSWGTAYEQYF. The rearrangement joins TRBV12-3 or TRBV12-4 to TRBJ2-7; 7 bases map to TRBD1. The CDR3 extends over 13 amino acids. The V gene end was trimmed by 4 bases and the J gene end by 2 bases; junction bases not matched to a gene: 2.

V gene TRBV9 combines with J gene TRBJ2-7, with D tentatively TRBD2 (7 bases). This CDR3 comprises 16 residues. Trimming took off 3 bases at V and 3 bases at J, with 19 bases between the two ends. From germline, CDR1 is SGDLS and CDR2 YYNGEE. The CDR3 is CASSAGLGGAGYEQYF. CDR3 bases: TGTGCCAGCAGCGCAGGGCTAGGGGGGGCGGGCTACGAGCAGTACTTC.

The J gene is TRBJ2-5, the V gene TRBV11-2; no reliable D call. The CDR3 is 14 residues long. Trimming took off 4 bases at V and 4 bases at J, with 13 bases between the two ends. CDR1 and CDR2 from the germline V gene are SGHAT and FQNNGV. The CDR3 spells CASSYSVVTETQYF. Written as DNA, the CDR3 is TGTGCCAGCAGCTACTCAGTGGTTACAGAGACCCAGTACTTC.

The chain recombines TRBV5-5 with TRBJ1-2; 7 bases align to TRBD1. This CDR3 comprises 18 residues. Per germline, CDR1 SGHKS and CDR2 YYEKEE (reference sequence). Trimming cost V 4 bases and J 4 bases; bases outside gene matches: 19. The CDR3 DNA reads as TGTGCCAGCAGCCCCTCCCCTACGACTGACAGGGCGATCTATGGCTACACCTTC. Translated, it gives CASSPSPTTDRAIYGYTF.

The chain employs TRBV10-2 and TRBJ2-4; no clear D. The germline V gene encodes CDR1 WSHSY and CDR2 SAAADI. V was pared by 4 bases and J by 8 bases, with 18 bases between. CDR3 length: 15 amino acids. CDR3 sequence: CASSVLFRSEDIQYF. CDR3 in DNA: TGCGCCAGCAGTGTCCTTTTCCGGTCCGAGGACATTCAGTACTTC.

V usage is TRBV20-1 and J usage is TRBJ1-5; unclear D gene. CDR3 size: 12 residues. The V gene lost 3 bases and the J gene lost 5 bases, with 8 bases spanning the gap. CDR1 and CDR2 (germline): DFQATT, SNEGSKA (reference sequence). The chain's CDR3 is CSARGFDQPQHF. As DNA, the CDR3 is TGCAGTGCTAGGGGGTTCGATCAGCCCCAGCATTTT.

CDR3 sequence reads: CATSDAGGYEQYF. The CDR3 bases are TGTGCCACCAGTGATGCCGGGGGCTACGAGCAGTACTTC. V usage is TRBV24-1 and J usage is TRBJ2-7; TRBD2 is a possible D gene (6 bases). V lost 3 bases to trimming and J lost 3 bases, with 8 bases between them. Germline CDR1 and CDR2: KGHDR and SFDVKD. The CDR3 length is 13 residues.

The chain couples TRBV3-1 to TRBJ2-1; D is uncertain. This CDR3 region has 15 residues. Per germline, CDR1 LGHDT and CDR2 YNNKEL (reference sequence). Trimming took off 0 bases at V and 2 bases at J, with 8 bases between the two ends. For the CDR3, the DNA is TGTGCCAGCAGCCAAGAGGTGCTAGCCTACAATGAGCAGTTCTTC. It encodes CASSQEVLAYNEQFF.

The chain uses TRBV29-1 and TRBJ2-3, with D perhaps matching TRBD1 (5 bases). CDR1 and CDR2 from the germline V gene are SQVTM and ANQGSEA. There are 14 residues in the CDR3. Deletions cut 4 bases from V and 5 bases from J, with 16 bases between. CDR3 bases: TGCAGCGTTGGGTTTATCAGGGCCCAAGATACGCAGTATTTT. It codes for CSVGFIRAQDTQYF.

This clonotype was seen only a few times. CDR3 DNA: TGTGCCAGCAGTTACTCACGGTGGACAGATACGCAGTATTTT. Encoded protein: CASSYSRWTDTQYF. The chain recombines TRBV6-2 or TRBV6-3 with TRBJ2-3, with no clear D. Germline assignment: CDR1 MNHEY and CDR2 SVGEGT. The V end lost 0 bases, the J end lost 3 bases, and 7 bases lay between the germline ends. The CDR3 loop spans 14 amino acids.

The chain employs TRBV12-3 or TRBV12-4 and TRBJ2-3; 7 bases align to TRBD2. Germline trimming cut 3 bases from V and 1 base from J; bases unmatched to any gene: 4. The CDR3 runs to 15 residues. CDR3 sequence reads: CASSFGGGGTDTQYF. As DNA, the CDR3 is TGTGCCAGCAGTTTTGGGGGGGGGGGCACAGATACGCAGTATTTT.

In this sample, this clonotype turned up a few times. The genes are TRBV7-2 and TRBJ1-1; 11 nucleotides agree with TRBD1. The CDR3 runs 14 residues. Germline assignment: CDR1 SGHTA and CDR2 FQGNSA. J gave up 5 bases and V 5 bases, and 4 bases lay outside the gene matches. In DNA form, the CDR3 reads TGTGCCAGCAGCCGGACAGGGGGCGAGACTGAAGCTTTCTTT. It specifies CASSRTGGETEAFF.

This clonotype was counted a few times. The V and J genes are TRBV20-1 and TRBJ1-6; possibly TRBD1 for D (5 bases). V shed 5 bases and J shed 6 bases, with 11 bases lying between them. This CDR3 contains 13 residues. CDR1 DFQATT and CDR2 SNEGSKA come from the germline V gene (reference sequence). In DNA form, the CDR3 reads TGCAGTGCTTACGGGGCTTCTAATTCACCCCTCCACTTT. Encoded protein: CSAYGASNSPLHF.

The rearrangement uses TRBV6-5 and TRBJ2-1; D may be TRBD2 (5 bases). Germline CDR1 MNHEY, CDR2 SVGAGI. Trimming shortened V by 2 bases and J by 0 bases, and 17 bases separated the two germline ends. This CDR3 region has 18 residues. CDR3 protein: CASSYGLGPKVSYNEQFF. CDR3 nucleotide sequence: TGTGCCAGCAGTTACGGACTCGGCCCAAAGGTCTCCTACAATGAGCAGTTCTTC.

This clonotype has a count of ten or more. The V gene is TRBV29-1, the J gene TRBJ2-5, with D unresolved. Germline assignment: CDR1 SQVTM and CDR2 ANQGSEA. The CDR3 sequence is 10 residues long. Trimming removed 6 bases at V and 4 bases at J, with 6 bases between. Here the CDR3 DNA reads TGCAGCGTAATAAGAGAGACCCAGTACTTC. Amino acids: CSVIRETQYF.